This is a list of T cell receptor beta chains from one sample in a study of blood T cell repertoires in COVID-19. The protocol was immunoSEQ multiplex PCR, while the TCRdb copy is restricted to in-frame clones and leaves out a portion. This sample has more than 60,000 clones, with roughly 70% found just once. The sample taken for sequencing was peripheral blood. All receptors come from a human donor with acute or convalescent COVID-19. The donor label of this sample is uncertain. Each CDR3 is given with its conserved first and last residue. Each record gives: CDR3 length, clone size, V gene, D gene, J gene, CDR3 protein, CDR3 DNA. D genes are given only for firm matches. A row's size may be missing; if present it is once, few, many or a size class.

16	once	TRBV9	TRBD2	TRBJ2-7	CASSVGTSGRGHEQYF	TGTGCCAGCAGCGTAGGAACTAGCGGGAGAGGACACGAGCAGTACTTC
15	few	TRBV7-3	.	TRBJ2-7	CASSVGSGLPYEQYF	TGTGCCAGCAGCGTCGGCAGCGGGTTACCCTACGAGCAGTACTTC
15	.	TRBV24-1	TRBD1	TRBJ1-5	CATSGTGIGAQPQHF	TGTGCCACCTCAGGGACAGGGATTGGGGCTCAGCCCCAGCATTTT
13	.	TRBV19	.	TRBJ1-2	CASNAQGFYGYTF	TGTGCCAGTAATGCACAGGGATTCTATGGCTACACCTTC
14	.	TRBV5-5	.	TRBJ2-3	CASSWGASTDTQYF	TGTGCCAGCAGCTGGGGAGCTAGCACAGATACGCAGTATTTT
16	.	TRBV4-1	.	TRBJ1-4	CASSPLQRAGEEKLFF	TGCGCCAGCAGCCCCCTTCAGAGGGCAGGTGAGGAAAAACTGTTTTTT
16	once	TRBV4-1	.	TRBJ1-6	CASSQVAESGNSPLHF	TGCGCCAGCAGCCAAGTCGCCGAGTCAGGCAATTCACCCCTCCACTTT
15	once	TRBV2	.	TRBJ1-5	CASSSDRFGNQPQHF	TGTGCCAGCAGTAGCGACAGGTTTGGCAATCAGCCCCAGCATTTT
13	.	TRBV6-5	TRBD1	TRBJ1-2	CASIGQGASGYTF	TGTGCCAGCATTGGACAGGGGGCGAGTGGCTACACCTTC
15	.	TRBV10-3	TRBD1	TRBJ1-1	CAIRARDRGKTEAFF	TGTGCCATCAGAGCCCGGGACAGGGGAAAAACTGAAGCTTTCTTT
19	few	TRBV10-3	TRBD1	TRBJ1-1	CAIKPARYKTPRGSTEAFF	TGTGCCATCAAACCTGCCCGCTATAAAACCCCCAGGGGGAGTACTGAAGCTTTCTTT
14	once	TRBV5-1	.	TRBJ1-1	CASSIVGEQGEAFF	TGCGCCAGCAGCATTGTGGGCGAACAGGGTGAAGCTTTCTTT
19	.	TRBV27	TRBD1	TRBJ1-5	CASSLSWVSRDRGNQPQHF	TGTGCCAGCAGTTTATCGTGGGTTTCCCGGGACAGGGGCAATCAGCCCCAGCATTTT
15	.	TRBV5-5	TRBD1	TRBJ2-3	CASSRQGAPTDTQYF	TGTGCCAGCAGCCGACAGGGGGCCCCCACAGATACGCAGTATTTT
14	.	TRBV5-1	.	TRBJ1-1	CASRASTGNTEAFF	TGCGCCAGCCGAGCCTCCACAGGGAACACTGAAGCTTTCTTT
16	.	TRBV18	TRBD2	TRBJ2-1	CASSPRNGRAGSEQFF	TGTGCCAGCTCACCCCGGAACGGGAGGGCGGGGAGTGAGCAGTTCTTC
15	few	TRBV6-5	TRBD1	TRBJ1-3	CASSSGQGSGNTIYF	TGTGCCAGCAGTTCCGGACAGGGGAGCGGAAACACCATATATTTT
15	once	TRBV27	.	TRBJ2-3	CASSLGLGATDTQYF	TGTGCCAGCAGTTTAGGTCTAGGGGCGACAGATACGCAGTATTTT
18	.	TRBV3-1/TRBV3-2	.	TRBJ2-2	CASSQDRAERVATGELFF	TGTGCCAGCAGCCAAGATCGGGCGGAGAGGGTGGCCACCGGGGAGCTGTTTTTT
16	.	TRBV11-2	.	TRBJ2-1	CASSFWEIGLHNEQFF	TGTGCCAGCAGCTTTTGGGAGATCGGGCTTCACAATGAGCAGTTCTTC
16	.	TRBV9	TRBD2	TRBJ2-5	CASSARSGRDGETQYF	TGTGCCAGCAGCGCGAGGAGCGGGAGGGACGGAGAGACCCAGTACTTC
16	.	TRBV7-9	TRBD2	TRBJ2-3	CASSLAPSGGGDTQYF	TGTGCCAGCAGCTTAGCTCCTAGCGGGGGAGGGGATACGCAGTATTTT
16	.	TRBV11-2	TRBD1	TRBJ1-1	CASSIRQGVTGTEAFF	TGTGCCAGCAGCATCCGACAGGGCGTGACGGGCACTGAAGCTTTCTTT
18	.	TRBV9	TRBD1	TRBJ2-4	CASSVGPRQGRGANIQYF	TGTGCCAGCAGCGTAGGCCCTCGACAGGGACGGGGCGCAAACATTCAGTACTTC
14	few	TRBV10-3	TRBD1	TRBJ2-5	CAISRTGVKETQYF	TGTGCCATCAGCCGGACAGGGGTTAAAGAGACCCAGTACTTC
12	.	TRBV19	TRBD1	TRBJ2-2	CASGQGAGELFF	TGTGCCAGTGGGCAGGGGGCGGGAGAGCTGTTTTTT
14	.	TRBV2	.	TRBJ2-5	CASKRGGQDETQYF	TGTGCCAGCAAGAGAGGGGGACAAGATGAGACCCAGTACTTC
13	.	TRBV10-3	.	TRBJ1-2	CAISESREGGYTF	TGTGCCATCAGTGAGTCCCGGGAAGGCGGCTACACCTTC
13	few	TRBV12-3/TRBV12-4	.	TRBJ2-1	CASSLLGHPPRLF	TGTGCCAGCAGTTTATTGGGACATCCTCCGAGGCTCTTC
15	few	TRBV7-2	TRBD1	TRBJ1-2	CASSLVEGAHNGYTF	TGTGCCAGCAGCTTAGTAGAGGGGGCGCATAATGGCTACACCTTC
12	.	TRBV19	.	TRBJ2-4	CASSPQGDIQYF	TGTGCCAGTAGTCCACAGGGTGACATTCAGTACTTC
12	.	TRBV5-1	.	TRBJ2-1	CASGAEGHEQFF	TGCGCCAGCGGGGCGGAGGGCCATGAGCAGTTCTTC
15	.	TRBV7-2	TRBD1	TRBJ2-2	CASSSRTGGTGELFF	TGTGCCAGCAGCTCCCGGACAGGGGGCACCGGGGAGCTGTTTTTT
15	many	TRBV7-6	TRBD1	TRBJ1-6	CASSLGTGQISPLHF	TGTGCCAGCAGCTTAGGGACGGGACAGATCTCACCCCTCCACTTT
14	few	TRBV5-1	TRBD1	TRBJ2-2	CASSLGTDTGELFF	TGCGCCAGCAGCTTAGGGACAGACACCGGGGAGCTGTTTTTT
15	.	TRBV19	TRBD1	TRBJ2-2	CASSSTGGATGELFF	TGTGCCAGTAGTTCGACAGGGGGCGCGACCGGGGAGCTGTTTTTT
13	few	TRBV11-3	.	TRBJ1-1	CASSSGIHTEAFF	TGTGCCAGCAGCTCCGGGATCCACACTGAAGCTTTCTTT
15	few	TRBV5-4	.	TRBJ2-2	CASSLRGRDTGELFF	TGTGCCAGCAGCTTGCGGGGTCGGGACACCGGGGAGCTGTTTTTT
17	.	TRBV21-1	.	TRBJ2-2	CASSNPPGLARTGELFF	TGTGCCAGCAGCAATCCACCGGGACTAGCGAGGACCGGGGAGCTGTTTTTT
15	.	TRBV7-9	TRBD1	TRBJ2-1	CASGPGQGPYNEQFF	TGTGCCAGCGGTCCGGGACAGGGGCCTTACAATGAGCAGTTCTTC
12	.	TRBV14	TRBD2	TRBJ2-7	CASSQFGAGVLF	TGTGCCAGCAGCCAATTCGGGGCGGGAGTTCTTTTC
15	.	TRBV18	TRBD1	TRBJ1-5	CASSRYRGNDQPQHF	TGTGCCAGCTCACGATACAGGGGAAACGATCAGCCCCAGCATTTT
17	few	TRBV24-1	.	TRBJ2-1	CATSDFKLWGVNNEQFF	TGTGCCACCAGTGATTTTAAGTTGTGGGGGGTTAACAATGAGCAGTTCTTC
16	.	TRBV30	TRBD2	TRBJ2-5	CAWATSGTLQGETQYF	TGTGCCTGGGCGACTAGCGGGACCCTCCAAGGGGAGACCCAGTACTTC
14	once	TRBV19	TRBD2	TRBJ2-5	CASSKREGRETQYF	TGTGCCAGTAGTAAGCGGGAGGGCCGCGAGACCCAGTACTTC
16	.	TRBV28	.	TRBJ2-7	CASSLWGGTGAYEQYF	TGTGCCAGCAGTTTATGGGGGGGGACAGGAGCCTACGAGCAGTACTTC
14	few	TRBV15	TRBD2	TRBJ2-7	CATSRVSGAYEQYF	TGTGCCACCAGCAGAGTTAGCGGGGCCTACGAGCAGTACTTC
11	.	TRBV7-2	.	TRBJ2-1	CASSYRAEVFF	TGTGCCAGCAGTTATCGAGCTGAGGTGTTCTTC
12	once	TRBV13	.	TRBJ1-1	CASSPRQGKAFF	TGTGCCAGCAGCCCAAGGCAGGGGAAAGCTTTCTTT
13	.	TRBV7-9	.	TRBJ1-5	CASSLIGDQPQHF	TGTGCCAGCAGCTTAATCGGGGATCAGCCCCAGCATTTT
15	.	TRBV11-3	TRBD2	TRBJ2-7	CASSLEAGGSYEQYF	TGTGCCAGCAGCTTAGAAGCGGGAGGTAGCTACGAGCAGTACTTC
14	.	TRBV5-4	TRBD1	TRBJ2-5	CASSTGQGQETQYF	TGTGCCAGCAGCACAGGACAGGGCCAAGAGACCCAGTACTTC
16	.	TRBV5-1	TRBD1	TRBJ1-2	CASSKADRVLDYGYTF	TGCGCCAGCAGCAAAGCGGACAGGGTATTAGACTATGGCTACACCTTC
15	.	TRBV29-1	.	TRBJ2-3	CSVVVSGTSTDTQYF	TGCAGCGTTGTGGTTTCGGGAACTAGCACAGATACGCAGTATTTT
15	.	TRBV6-5	TRBD2	TRBJ2-4	CASRGLGGSKNIQYF	TGTGCCAGCAGGGGACTAGGAGGTTCCAAAAACATTCAGTACTTC